The 15 T cell receptor beta chains in this list originate from one sample, sequenced in a study of glioma-infiltrating T cells. Amplification of TCR alpha and beta CDR3 regions from RNA used iRepertoire nested multiplex PCR. TCRdb ran MiXCR on the multiplex PCR reads and lists one entry per CDR3 protein. Among roughly 200,000 distinct CDR3 sequences listed, around 40% were seen once. Input material: glioma tissue, nonneoplastic brain tissue, or PBMCs (not recorded which). The receptors shown here come from a human donor with low-grade glioma or glioblastoma, undergoing nonglioma brain surgery, or in good health (not recorded which).

The chain joins TRBV12-3 or TRBV12-4 to TRBJ1-3; D is uncertain. V dropped 3 bases and J dropped 4 bases, with 4 bases sitting between them. The CDR3 runs 12 residues. The DNA for the CDR3 is TGTGCCAGCAGTTTTGGGGGAAACACCATATATTTT. Translating gives CASSFGGNTIYF.

This clonotype occurred many times. This chain connects TRBV3-1 to TRBJ2-1; 8 bases align to TRBD2. Germline V gene data show CDR1 as LGHDT and CDR2 as YNNKEL (reference sequence). Trimming took 1 base from V and 5 from J; bases not matched to a gene: 4. This CDR3 has 15 residues. The CDR3: CASSQAISGNNEQFF. DNA for the CDR3: TGTGCCAGCAGCCAAGCTATTAGCGGGAACAATGAGCAGTTCTTC.

This clonotype was counted a few times. A clone one base away is much larger, so this may be a read error. The rearrangement joins TRBV28 to TRBJ2-3; 8 nucleotides match TRBD1. This CDR3 spans 17 amino acids. The V gene end was trimmed by 2 bases and the J gene end by 2 bases; junction bases not matched to a gene: 9. Germline assignment: CDR1 MDHEN and CDR2 SYDVKM. For the CDR3, the DNA is TGTGCCAGCAGTTTACCGGTGACAGGGGACCACACAGATACGCAGTATTTT. It encodes CASSLPVTGDHTDTQYF.

There are many counts of this clonotype. The chain uses TRBV28 and TRBJ2-1; weak D call: TRBD1 (5 bases). V was cut by 5 bases and J by 9 bases, with 11 bases left in between. This CDR3 contains 12 residues. The germline gives CDR1 MDHEN, CDR2 SYDVKM. The CDR3 is CASSQTDSEQFF. The CDR3, as DNA: TGTGCCAGCAGTCAAACCGACAGTGAGCAGTTCTTC.

Worth noting for this clonotype: Given a much more abundant clone one base away, this may be a read error. This rearrangement joins TRBV2 to TRBJ2-3; 12 bases align to TRBD2. Trimming removed 5 bases from V and 6 bases from J; junction bases left unmatched: 9. Germline loops: CDR1 SNHLY, CDR2 FYNNEI. The CDR3 is made up of 16 amino acids. The CDR3 is CASSIPRTSGTDTQYF. Written as DNA, the CDR3 is TGTGCCAGCAGTATACCCAGGACTAGCGGGACGGATACGCAGTATTTT.

On this clonotype: A much larger clone sits a single nucleotide away, making a read error possible. This sequence joins TRBV10-3 and TRBJ2-3, with D maybe TRBD2 (6 bases). The CDR3 has 14 amino acids. The germline V gene has CDR1 ENHRY and CDR2 SYGVKD. CDR3 sequence: CAISISTSSDTKYF. The CDR3 DNA reads TGTGCCATCTCTATTTCGACTAGTTCCGATACGAAGTATTTT.

Note on this clonotype: A much more abundant neighbour one base away suggests this may be a read error. The chain combines TRBV20-1 with TRBJ1-2; TRBD1 matches at 8 bases. The CDR3 is made up of 14 amino acids. In germline, CDR1 is DFQATT, CDR2 SNEGSKA (reference sequence). The CDR3 loop reads CSAREGQGAYGYSF. The CDR3 DNA reads as TGCAGTGCTAGGGAGGGGCAGGGGGCCTATGGCTACAGCTTC.

This clonotype came up a few times. This chain links TRBV5-1 with TRBJ2-5; D is possibly TRBD2 (7 bases). This CDR3 spans 18 amino acids. The V end was cut by 0 bases, the J end by 4 bases, with 22 bases between. CDR1 SGHRS and CDR2 YFSETQ come from the germline V gene. In DNA, the CDR3 is TGCGCCAGCAGCTTGGGTGTCTCCGGGGGGCGCTCATCAGAGACCCAGTACTTC. It encodes CASSLGVSGGRSSETQYF.

This clonotype was observed a few times. The chain couples TRBV6-1 to TRBJ2-5, with D possibly matching TRBD2 (7 bases). CDR1 is MNHNS, CDR2 SASEGT, per germline. This CDR3 has 15 amino acids. V was shortened by 8 bases and J by 4 bases, with 20 bases between the two germline ends. CDR3 amino acids: CASRPRGGLRETQYF. The CDR3 DNA is TGTGCCAGCCGCCCTAGGGGGGGCTTAAGAGAGACCCAGTACTTC.

The chain couples TRBV28 to TRBJ1-1, with a possible D match to TRBD1 (5 bases). This CDR3 has 13 residues. Germline V gene lookup returns CDR1 MDHEN and CDR2 SYDVKM. Trimming cost V 9 bases and J 3 bases, with 14 bases left between them. This CDR3 reads CASSHRLYTEAFF. Written as DNA, the CDR3 is TGTGCCAGTAGTCACAGGCTCTACACTGAAGCTTTCTTT.

A single count supports this clonotype. The rearrangement links TRBV29-1 to TRBJ1-5; unclear D gene. V was pared by 4 bases and J by 6 bases, with 10 bases between. This CDR3 is built from 12 residues. The germline gives CDR1 SQVTM, CDR2 ANQGSEA. CDR3 DNA sequence: TGCAGCGTTGCAGACCGAGGTCAGCCCCAGCATTTT. Its protein product is CSVADRGQPQHF.

The chain is built from TRBV5-1 and TRBJ2-7, with TRBD2 matching 8 bases. The CDR3 loop spans 15 amino acids. V lost 6 bases to trimming and J lost 7 bases; unmatched junction nucleotides: 15. CDR1 is SGHRS, CDR2 YFSETQ, per germline. CDR3 in DNA: TGCGCCAGCACCGGGCGGGCTAGCGGGTCGGATGAGCAGTACTTC. Residues: CASTGRASGSDEQYF. The full variable domain, its missing parts supplied by reference TRBV5-1 and TRBJ2-7, is KAGVTQTPRYLIKTRGQQVTLSCSPISGHRSVSWYQQTPGQGLQFLFEYFSETQRNKGNFPGRFSGRQFSNSRSEMNVSTLELGDSALYLCASTGRASGSDEQYFGPGTRLTVT.

This clonotype was recorded at least ten times. The CDR3 region is CASSTRTLLAGDVGDTQYF. Written as DNA, the CDR3 is TGTGCCAGCAGTACGCGGACTCTTCTAGCGGGAGATGTAGGTGATACGCAGTATTTT. The chain uses TRBV28 and TRBJ2-3, with TRBD2 identical over 10 bases. Germline V CDR1 and CDR2: MDHEN, SYDVKM. V was pared by 5 bases and J by 6 bases, with 20 bases of the junction left unmatched. The CDR3 runs to 19 residues.

On this clonotype itself: This could be a read error, since a much larger clone is one nucleotide away. The V call is TRBV29-1, the J call TRBJ1-5; D is uncertain. This CDR3 has 14 amino acids. Germline CDR1 reads SQVTM; CDR2 reads ANQGSEA. CDR3 DNA: TGCAGCCTTGAATTGTGTCTGCCCAATCAGCCCCAGCATTTT. Protein sequence: CSLELCLPNQPQHF. Full variable domain (rest looked up from reference TRBV29-1 and TRBJ1-5): SAVISQKPSRDICQRGTSLTIQCQVDSQVTMMFWYRQQPGQSLTLIATANQGSEATYESGFVIDKFPISRPNLTFSTLTVSNMSPEDSSIYLCSLELCLPNQPQHFGDGTRLSIL.

This clonotype was detected many times. The gene calls are TRBV28 and TRBJ2-7; 9 bases line up with TRBD1. Germline V gives CDR1 MDHEN, CDR2 SYDVKM. CDR3 length: 16 residues. V trimming: 1 base; J trimming: 5 bases; junction bases outside the gene matches: 9. In DNA, the CDR3 is TGTGCCAGCAGTTTATATGTGGGACAGGGTCGCCACGAGCAGTACTTC. Translated, it gives CASSLYVGQGRHEQYF.